Here is one TCR beta chain with its context. The CDR3 extends over 13 amino acids. In germline, CDR1 is LGHDT, CDR2 YNNKEL (reference sequence). Deletions cut 1 base from V and 11 bases from J, with 14 bases between. This entry belongs to a study of blood T cell repertoires in COVID-19. On the study more broadly: T cells, B-cell-depleted T cells, or PBMCs supplied cDNA or gDNA.

The repertoire was sequenced with immunoSEQ multiplex PCR; TCRdb's copy has only in-frame clones and lacks some. The profile covers 100,000 to 140,000 clones, with approximately 84% appearing a single time and more than 4% taken by the ten largest. The TCR was taken from a human donor in a cohort sampled during active COVID-19. The chain uses TRBV3-1 (or the pseudogene TRBV3-2) and TRBJ1-1; no definite D call. Sequencing was performed on peripheral blood. CDR3 protein: CASSQVFGVGAFF. The CDR3 DNA follows: TGTGCCAGCAGCCAAGTCTTCGGGGTTGGGGCTTTCTTT.